This TCR beta chain comes out of a study of T cells in Graves' hyperthyroidism and ophthalmopathy. In this sample, this clonotype turned up many times. The investigators amplified TCR beta CDR3 regions from RNA transcripts. HTBI primers drove first-round RT-PCR of the TCR CDR3. TCRdb passed the multiplex PCR reads through MiXCR, listing each CDR3 protein once. This repertoire shows a few hundred thousand distinct CDR3 sequences, approximately 15% found once; its top ten account for 2.5% to 4%. There are 14 residues in the CDR3. The ends were cut back, 1 base at V and 1 base at J, with 7 bases in the middle. Germline V gives CDR1 SGHVS, CDR2 FQNEAQ.

Sample: blood. The V and J genes are TRBV7-8 and TRBJ1-1; D not certain. The TCR was taken from a woman aged 35 to 49 with Graves' ophthalmopathy. DNA for the CDR3: TGTGCCAGCAGCTTAGGATTGCAGAACACTGAAGCTTTCTTT. Encoded protein: CASSLGLQNTEAFF.